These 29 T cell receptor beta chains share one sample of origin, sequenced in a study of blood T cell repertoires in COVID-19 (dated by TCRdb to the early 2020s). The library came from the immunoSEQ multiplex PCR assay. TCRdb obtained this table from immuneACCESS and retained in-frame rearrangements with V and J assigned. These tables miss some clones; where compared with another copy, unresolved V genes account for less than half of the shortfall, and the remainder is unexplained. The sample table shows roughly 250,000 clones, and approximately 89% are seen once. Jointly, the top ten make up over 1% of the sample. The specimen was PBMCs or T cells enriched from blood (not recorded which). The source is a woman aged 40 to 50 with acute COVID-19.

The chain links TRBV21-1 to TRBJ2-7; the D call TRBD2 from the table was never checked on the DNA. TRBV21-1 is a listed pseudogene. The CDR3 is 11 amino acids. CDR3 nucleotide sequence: TGTGCCAGAGTTGCGGTTTCGGGGTTTTACTTC. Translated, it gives CARVAVSGFYF.

The CDR3 coding sequence is TGTGCCAGCAGCTTGGACAGGGACAACACCATATATTTT. It codes for CASSLDRDNTIYF. The chain combines TRBV7-8 with TRBJ1-3; 8 positions match TRBD1. The germline gives CDR1 SGHVS, CDR2 FQNEAQ. J was trimmed by 7 bases and V by 3 bases; bases with no gene match: 2. The CDR3 extends over 13 amino acids.

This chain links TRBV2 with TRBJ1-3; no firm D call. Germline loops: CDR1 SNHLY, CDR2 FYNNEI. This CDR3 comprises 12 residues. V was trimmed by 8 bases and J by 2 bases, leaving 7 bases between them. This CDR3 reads CASGQTGNTIYF. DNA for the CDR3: TGTGCCAGCGGCCAGACTGGAAACACCATATATTTT.

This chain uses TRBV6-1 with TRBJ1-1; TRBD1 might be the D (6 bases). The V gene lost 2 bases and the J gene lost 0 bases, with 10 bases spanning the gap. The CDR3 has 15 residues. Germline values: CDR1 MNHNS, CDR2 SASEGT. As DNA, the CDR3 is TGTGCCAGCAGTGAAATGGGGGCGATGAACACTGAAGCTTTCTTT. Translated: CASSEMGAMNTEAFF.

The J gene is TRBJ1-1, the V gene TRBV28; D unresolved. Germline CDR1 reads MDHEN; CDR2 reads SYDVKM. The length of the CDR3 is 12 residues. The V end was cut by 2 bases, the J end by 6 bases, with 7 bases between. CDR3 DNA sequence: TGTGCCAGCAGTTTACGAGTTCCTGAAGCTTTCTTT. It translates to CASSLRVPEAFF.

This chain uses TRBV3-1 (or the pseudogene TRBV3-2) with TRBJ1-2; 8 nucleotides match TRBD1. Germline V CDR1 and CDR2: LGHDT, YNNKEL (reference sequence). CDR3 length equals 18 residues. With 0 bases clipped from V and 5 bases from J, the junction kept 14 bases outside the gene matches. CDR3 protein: CASSQEFSGIGQGYGYTF. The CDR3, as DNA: TGTGCCAGCAGCCAAGAATTCTCGGGAATAGGACAGGGTTATGGCTACACCTTC.

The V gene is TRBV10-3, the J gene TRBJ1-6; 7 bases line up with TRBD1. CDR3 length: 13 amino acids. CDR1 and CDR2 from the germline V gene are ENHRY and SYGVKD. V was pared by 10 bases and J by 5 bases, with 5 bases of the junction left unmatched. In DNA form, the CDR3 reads TGTGCCACCGGGACAGCAGATAATTCACCCCTCCACTTT. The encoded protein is CATGTADNSPLHF.

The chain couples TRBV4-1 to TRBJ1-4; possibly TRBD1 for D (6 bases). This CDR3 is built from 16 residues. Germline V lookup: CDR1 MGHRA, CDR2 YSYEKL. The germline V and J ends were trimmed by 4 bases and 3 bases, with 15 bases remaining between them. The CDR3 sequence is CASSLGQPVANEKLFF. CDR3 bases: TGCGCCAGCAGCCTAGGACAGCCGGTTGCTAATGAAAAACTGTTTTTT.

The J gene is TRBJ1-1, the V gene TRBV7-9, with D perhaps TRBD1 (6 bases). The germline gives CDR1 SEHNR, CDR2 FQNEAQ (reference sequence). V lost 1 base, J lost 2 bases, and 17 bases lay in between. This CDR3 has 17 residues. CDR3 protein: CASSLGLGGQINTEAFF. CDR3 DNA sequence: TGTGCCAGCAGCTTAGGTCTCGGAGGACAGATAAACACTGAAGCTTTCTTT.

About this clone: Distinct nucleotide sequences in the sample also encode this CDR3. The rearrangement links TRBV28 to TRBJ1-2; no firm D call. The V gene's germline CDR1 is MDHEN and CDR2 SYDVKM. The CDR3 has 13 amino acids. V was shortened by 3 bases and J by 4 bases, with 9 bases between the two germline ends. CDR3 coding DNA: TGTGCCAGCAGTTTCAGAGGTAGCTATGGCTACACCTTC. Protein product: CASSFRGSYGYTF.

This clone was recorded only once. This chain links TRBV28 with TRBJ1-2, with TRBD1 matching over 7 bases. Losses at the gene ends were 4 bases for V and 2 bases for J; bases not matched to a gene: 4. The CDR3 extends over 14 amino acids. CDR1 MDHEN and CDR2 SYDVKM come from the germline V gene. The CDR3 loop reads CASSSGQRNYGYTF. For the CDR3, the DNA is TGTGCCAGCAGTTCGGGACAGAGAAACTATGGCTACACCTTC.

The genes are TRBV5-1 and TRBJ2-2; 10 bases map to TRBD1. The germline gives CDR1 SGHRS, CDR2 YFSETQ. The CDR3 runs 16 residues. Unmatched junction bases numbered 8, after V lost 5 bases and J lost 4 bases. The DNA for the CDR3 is TGCGCCAGCAGTTACGGGACAGGGGCGGTCACCGGGGAGCTGTTTTTT. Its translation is CASSYGTGAVTGELFF.

The CDR3 loop reads CASSPRRESYEQYF. The CDR3 nucleotides read TGCGCCAGCAGCCCTCGTAGGGAGTCCTACGAGCAGTACTTC. The chain joins TRBV5-1 to TRBJ2-7, with D perhaps matching TRBD2 (5 bases). CDR1 is SGHRS and CDR2 is YFSETQ in the germline V gene. This CDR3 spans 14 amino acids. Trimming pared 4 bases from V and 1 base from J, leaving 12 bases between.

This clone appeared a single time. The CDR3 bases are TGTGCCAGCAGGATGGAGGGGCAGGGGGCCTTGGCTAACTATGGCTACACCTTC. It is translated as CASRMEGQGALANYGYTF. The chain combines TRBV28 with TRBJ1-2; 8 nucleotides line up with TRBD1. Germline values: CDR1 MDHEN, CDR2 SYDVKM. This CDR3 comprises 18 residues. J lost 0 bases, V lost 6 bases, and 15 bases had no gene match.

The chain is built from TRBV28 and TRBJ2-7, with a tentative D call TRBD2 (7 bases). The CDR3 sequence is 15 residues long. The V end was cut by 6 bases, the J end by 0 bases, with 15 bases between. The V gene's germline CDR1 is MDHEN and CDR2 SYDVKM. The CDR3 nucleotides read TGTGCCAGCAGCCGCCGGGGGGCTAGCTCCTACGAGCAGTACTTC. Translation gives CASSRRGASSYEQYF.

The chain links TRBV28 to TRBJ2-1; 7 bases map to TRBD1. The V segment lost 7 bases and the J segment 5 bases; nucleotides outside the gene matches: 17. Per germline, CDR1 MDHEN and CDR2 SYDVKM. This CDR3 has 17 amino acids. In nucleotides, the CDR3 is TGTGCCAGCACCTCTTCAACAGGGGATCCGACTGACAATGAGCAGTTCTTC. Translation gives CASTSSTGDPTDNEQFF.

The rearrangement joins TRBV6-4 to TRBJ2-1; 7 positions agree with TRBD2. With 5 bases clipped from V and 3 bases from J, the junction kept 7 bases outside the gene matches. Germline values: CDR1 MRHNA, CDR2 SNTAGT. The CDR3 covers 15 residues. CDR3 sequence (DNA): TGTGCCAGCAGTCACCGGTGGGGGGGCTACAATGAGCAGTTCTTC. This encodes CASSHRWGGYNEQFF.

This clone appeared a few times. The DNA of the CDR3 is TGCGCCAGCAACGACGGGAACCTTGACTATGGCTACACCTTC. Translated, it gives CASNDGNLDYGYTF. The chain uses TRBV5-1 and TRBJ1-2; D is unresolved. From germline, CDR1 is SGHRS and CDR2 YFSETQ. The CDR3 contains 14 residues. With 6 bases removed from V and 3 bases from J, the gap between germline ends came to 15 bases.

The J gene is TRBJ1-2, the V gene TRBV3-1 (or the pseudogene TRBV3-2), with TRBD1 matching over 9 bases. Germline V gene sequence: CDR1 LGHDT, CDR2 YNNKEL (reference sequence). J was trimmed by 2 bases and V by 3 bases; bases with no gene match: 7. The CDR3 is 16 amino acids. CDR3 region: CASSQGPGTGNYGYTF. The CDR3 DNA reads TGTGCCAGCAGCCAGGGACCCGGGACAGGGAACTATGGCTACACCTTC.

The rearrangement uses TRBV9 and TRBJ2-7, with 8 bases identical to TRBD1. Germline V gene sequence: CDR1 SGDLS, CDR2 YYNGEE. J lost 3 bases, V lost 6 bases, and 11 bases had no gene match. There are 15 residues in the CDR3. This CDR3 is CASTPGQAPDYEQYF. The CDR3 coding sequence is TGTGCCAGCACCCCGGGACAGGCCCCCGACTACGAGCAGTACTTC.

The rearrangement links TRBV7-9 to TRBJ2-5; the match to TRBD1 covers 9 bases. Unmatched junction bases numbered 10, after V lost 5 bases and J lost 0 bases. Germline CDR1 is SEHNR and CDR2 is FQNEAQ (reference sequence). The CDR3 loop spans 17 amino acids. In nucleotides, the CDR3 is TGTGCCAGCAGCATCCGAGACAGGGGGGTGTACCAAGAGACCCAGTACTTC. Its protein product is CASSIRDRGVYQETQYF.

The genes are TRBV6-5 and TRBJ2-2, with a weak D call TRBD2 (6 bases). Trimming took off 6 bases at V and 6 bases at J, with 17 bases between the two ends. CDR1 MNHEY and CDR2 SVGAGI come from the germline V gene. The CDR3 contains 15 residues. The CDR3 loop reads CASSPWGEGAGELFF. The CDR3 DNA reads TGTGCCAGCAGCCCCTGGGGGGAAGGTGCCGGGGAGCTGTTTTTT.

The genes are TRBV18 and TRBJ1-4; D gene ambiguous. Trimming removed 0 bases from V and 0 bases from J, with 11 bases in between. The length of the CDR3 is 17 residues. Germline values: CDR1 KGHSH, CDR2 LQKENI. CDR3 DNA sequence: TGTGCCAGCTCACCACCGTACACAGCCGCAACTAATGAAAAACTGTTTTTT. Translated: CASSPPYTAATNEKLFF. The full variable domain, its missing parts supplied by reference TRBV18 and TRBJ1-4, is NAGVMQNPRHLVRRRGQEARLRCSPMKGHSHVYWYRQLPEEGLKFMVYLQKENIIDESGMPKERFSAEFPKEGPSILRIQQVVRGDSAAYFCASSPPYTAATNEKLFFGSGTQLSVL.

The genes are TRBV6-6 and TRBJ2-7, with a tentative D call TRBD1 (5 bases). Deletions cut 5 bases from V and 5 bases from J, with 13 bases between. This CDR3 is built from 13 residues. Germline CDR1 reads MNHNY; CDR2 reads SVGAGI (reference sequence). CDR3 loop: CASSKWGKHEQYV. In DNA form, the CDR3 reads TGTGCCAGCAGTAAGTGGGGCAAACACGAGCAGTACGTC.

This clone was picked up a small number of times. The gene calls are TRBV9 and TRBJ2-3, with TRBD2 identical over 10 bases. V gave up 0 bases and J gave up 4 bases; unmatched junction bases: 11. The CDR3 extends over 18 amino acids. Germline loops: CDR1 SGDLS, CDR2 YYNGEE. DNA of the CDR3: TGTGCCAGCAGCGTAGTCGGGCTAGCGGGAGTATTCGCAGATACGCAGTATTTT. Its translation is CASSVVGLAGVFADTQYF.

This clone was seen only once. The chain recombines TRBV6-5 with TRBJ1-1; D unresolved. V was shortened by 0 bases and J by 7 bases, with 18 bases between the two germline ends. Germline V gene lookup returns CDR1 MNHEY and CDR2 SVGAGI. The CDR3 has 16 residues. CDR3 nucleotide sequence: TGTGCCAGCAGTTACTCGACCGGGGTTATGCCCTTTGAAGCTTTCTTT. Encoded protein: CASSYSTGVMPFEAFF.

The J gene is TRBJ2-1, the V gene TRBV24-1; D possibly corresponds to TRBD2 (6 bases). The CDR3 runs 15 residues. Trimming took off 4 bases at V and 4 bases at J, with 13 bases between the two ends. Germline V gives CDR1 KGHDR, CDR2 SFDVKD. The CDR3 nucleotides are TGTGCCACCAGTGAGGGTCCCCGGGGGTACAATGAGCAGTTCTTC. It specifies CATSEGPRGYNEQFF.

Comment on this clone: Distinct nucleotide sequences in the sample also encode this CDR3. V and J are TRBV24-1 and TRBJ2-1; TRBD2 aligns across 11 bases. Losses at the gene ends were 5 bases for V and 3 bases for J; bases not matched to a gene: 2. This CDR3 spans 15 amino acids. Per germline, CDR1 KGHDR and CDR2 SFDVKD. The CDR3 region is CATSGGTSGYNEQFF. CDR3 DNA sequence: TGTGCCACCAGTGGTGGGACTAGCGGCTACAATGAGCAGTTCTTC.

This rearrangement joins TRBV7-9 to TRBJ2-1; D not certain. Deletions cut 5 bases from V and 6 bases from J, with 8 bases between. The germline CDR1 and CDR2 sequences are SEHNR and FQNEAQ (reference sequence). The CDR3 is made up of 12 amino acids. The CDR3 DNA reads TGTGCCAGCAGCCGCCCCAGCAATGAGCAGTTCTTC. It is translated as CASSRPSNEQFF.